The next 14 T cell receptor beta chains were all read from a single sample in a study of T cell responses to AZD1222 COVID-19 vaccine. The table came from immunoSEQ multiplex PCR; TCRdb's copy has only in-frame clones and leaves some out. This sample has 150,000 to 200,000 clones; approximately 93% occur once, and the top ten carry about 3.5%. The sample consisted of peripheral blood, taken 28 days after the second AZD1222 dose. The receptors here all came from an adult who received the AZD1222 COVID-19 vaccine.

The V gene is TRBV4-1, the J gene TRBJ1-6; unclear D gene. This CDR3 is 14 amino acids long. Germline V gene data show CDR1 as MGHRA and CDR2 as YSYEKL. Trimming shortened V by 1 base and J by 11 bases, and 12 bases separated the two germline ends. CDR3 DNA: TGCGCCAGCAGCCAAGGTGGCGCTGGTACACCCCTCCACTTT. This encodes CASSQGGAGTPLHF.

The genes are TRBV19 and TRBJ1-4, with D maybe TRBD1 (5 bases). This CDR3 has 15 amino acids. With 10 bases removed from V and 2 bases from J, the gap between germline ends came to 17 bases. Germline CDR1 and CDR2: LNHDA and SQIVND (reference sequence). The CDR3: CATGRGRGTNEKLFF. In nucleotides, the CDR3 is TGTGCCACAGGGCGGGGCCGAGGGACTAATGAAAAACTGTTTTTT.

The chain recombines TRBV5-5 with TRBJ1-6; D not resolved. Looked up from germline, CDR1 is SGHKS and CDR2 is YYEKEE (reference sequence). Between the trimmed V and J ends, which lost 4 bases and 9 bases, there was a span of 20 bases. The CDR3 is 16 residues long. CDR3 region: CASSTVTTVHGSPLHF. The DNA of the CDR3 is TGTGCCAGCAGCACGGTGACTACGGTTCACGGTTCACCCCTCCACTTT.

This clone was seen just once. The CDR3 protein is CASSRDVDEQFF. The CDR3 bases are TGCGCCAGCAGCCGAGACGTCGATGAGCAGTTCTTC. The chain recombines TRBV5-1 with TRBJ2-1; D not resolved. The CDR3 has 12 amino acids. Trimming took off 4 bases at V and 8 bases at J, with 10 bases between the two ends. Per the germline V gene, CDR1 is SGHRS and CDR2 is YFSETQ.

J is TRBJ2-5 and V is TRBV12-3 or TRBV12-4; a possible D gene is TRBD1 (5 bases). The CDR3 runs to 11 residues. V was pared by 6 bases and J by 5 bases, with 7 bases between. CDR3 in DNA: TGTGCCAGCAGCCCAGGGGAGACCCAGTACTTC. Translated: CASSPGETQYF.

This clone was observed a single time. This sequence joins TRBV24-1 and TRBJ2-1; TRBD2 matches 11 bases. Germline-derived CDR1 and CDR2 are KGHDR and SFDVKD. Trimming removed 6 bases from V and 6 bases from J; junction bases left unmatched: 3. The CDR3 is made up of 14 amino acids. This CDR3 reads CATSTSGSRNEQFF. CDR3 bases: TGTGCCACCAGTACTAGCGGGAGTCGCAATGAGCAGTTCTTC.

This chain connects TRBV12-5 to TRBJ2-7; 7 bases map to TRBD2. CDR1 is LGHNT, CDR2 FRNRAP, per germline. V lost 1 base to trimming and J lost 5 bases; unmatched junction nucleotides: 5. The CDR3 loop spans 14 amino acids. CDR3 coding DNA: TGTGCTAGTGGTTTGGGCGGGAGAAGGAACGAGCAGTACTTC. This encodes CASGLGGRRNEQYF.

The rearrangement uses TRBV5-6 and TRBJ2-2; D possibly uses TRBD1 or TRBD2 (5 bases each). The CDR3 consists of 16 residues. V lost 0 bases and J 5 bases, leaving 14 bases between the germline ends. Germline assignment: CDR1 SGHDT and CDR2 YYEEEE. The DNA for the CDR3 is TGTGCCAGCAGCTTGGCACAGGCCTCGGGAACCGGGGAGCTGTTTTTT. It codes for CASSLAQASGTGELFF.

The V call is TRBV5-1, the J call TRBJ1-1; 7 bases are a match to TRBD1. V trimming: 4 bases; J trimming: 5 bases; junction bases outside the gene matches: 5. CDR3 length equals 13 residues. Germline-derived CDR1 and CDR2 are SGHRS and YFSETQ. This chain's CDR3 is CASSLTGLTEAFF. The CDR3, as DNA: TGCGCCAGCAGCCTGACAGGGTTAACTGAAGCTTTCTTT.

This clone was detected a few times. This sequence joins TRBV5-1 and TRBJ2-1; D unclear. The length of the CDR3 is 12 residues. V gave up 0 bases and J gave up 6 bases, with 4 bases separating them. The germline CDR1 and CDR2 sequences are SGHRS and YFSETQ. The CDR3 protein is CASSLDSNEQFF. CDR3 nucleotides: TGCGCCAGCAGCTTGGACAGCAATGAGCAGTTCTTC.

The chain employs TRBV6-2 or TRBV6-3 and TRBJ1-1; weak D call: TRBD1 (6 bases). Germline V gives CDR1 MNHEY, CDR2 SVGEGT. CDR3 length: 11 amino acids. V was clipped by 5 bases and J by 10 bases, with 11 bases between them. CDR3 amino acids: CASSAGERAFF. CDR3 nucleotide sequence: TGTGCCAGCAGTGCAGGGGAGAGAGCTTTCTTT.

The rearrangement links TRBV3-1 (or the pseudogene TRBV3-2) to TRBJ2-7; 7 nucleotides line up with TRBD2. V was pared by 8 bases and J by 0 bases, with 7 bases of the junction left unmatched. The germline CDR1 and CDR2 sequences are LGHDT and YNNKEL (reference sequence). This CDR3 is 14 amino acids long. CDR3 sequence reads: CASQDTGGSYEQYF. DNA of the CDR3: TGTGCCAGCCAAGACACGGGAGGCTCCTACGAGCAGTACTTC.

The V and J genes are TRBV13 and TRBJ2-7; no clear D. The CDR3 has 14 residues. Trimming took 5 bases from V and 0 from J, leaving 11 bases between them. Germline V CDR1 and CDR2: PRHDT, FYEKMQ (reference sequence). The CDR3 protein is CASSPRTASYEQYF. DNA of the CDR3: TGTGCCAGCAGCCCACGGACGGCCTCCTACGAGCAGTACTTC.

This chain joins TRBV30 and TRBJ1-5, with D unclear. Trimming left V 3 bases short and J 3 bases short, with 12 bases between. Per the germline V gene, CDR1 is GTSNPN and CDR2 is SVGIG (reference sequence). CDR3 size: 14 residues. The CDR3 sequence: CAWRPDRTNQPQHF. The CDR3, as DNA: TGTGCCTGGAGACCGGACCGGACCAATCAGCCCCAGCATTTT.